The T cell receptor beta chain described here comes from a study of naive CD8 T cells in extremely preterm neonates. Broader study findings: Relative to older groups, preterm infants had shorter, less trimmed CDR3s with fewer N additions.

Extremely preterm births at about 22-27 weeks of gestation supplied the samples. With regard to this clone: Its antigen remains unknown.

Sequencing used immunoSEQ multiplex PCR; TCRdb keeps in-frame clones, though not all of them. The sample records some 4,800 clones, nearly 95% being singletons. Looked up from germline, CDR1 is SGHTA and CDR2 is FQGNSA. The CDR3 runs to 12 residues. V was pared by 2 bases and J by 1 base, with 2 bases between. The receptor was isolated from a boy who was born preterm. The V call is TRBV7-2, the J call TRBJ1-1; D unclear. Sequencing input: naive CD8+ T cells from cord blood. In nucleotides, the CDR3 is TGTGCCAGCAGCTTACAGAACACTGAAGCTTTCTTT. It yields the protein CASSLQNTEAFF.